These 26 T cell receptor beta chains originate from one sample sequenced in a study of cytomegalovirus exposure and HLA in healthy donors. PCR amplification relied on 60 Vbeta primers (plus 13 Jbeta primers). Libraries were prepared by immunoSEQ multiplex PCR; TCRdb keeps only in-frame clonotypes and omits some of them. The sample lists 170,000 or so clones; 80% were seen once. The sequenced material came from PBMCs. The origin of the receptors is a male donor in good health and CMV-seropositive.

V and J are TRBV19 and TRBJ1-5; weak D call: TRBD1 (6 bases). Germline V gives CDR1 LNHDA, CDR2 SQIVND (reference sequence). This CDR3 spans 14 amino acids. Deletions cut 1 base from V and 3 bases from J, with 7 bases between. The CDR3 nucleotides read TGTGCCAGTAGTATAGGGACAGTCAATCAGCCCCAGCATTTT. It is translated as CASSIGTVNQPQHF.

This chain joins TRBV2 and TRBJ2-5; 7 bases align to TRBD1. Per germline, CDR1 SNHLY and CDR2 FYNNEI. The CDR3 totals 12 residues. The V and J ends lost 6 bases and 2 bases, in that order; junction bases with no gene match: 0. The CDR3 DNA follows: TGTGCCAGCAGGGGACAGCAAGAGACCCAGTACTTC. It encodes CASRGQQETQYF.

The chain combines TRBV19 with TRBJ1-2, with a weak D call TRBD1 (5 bases). V was clipped by 9 bases and J by 4 bases, with 24 bases between them. The CDR3 is 16 amino acids. CDR1 LNHDA and CDR2 SQIVND come from the germline V gene (reference sequence). CDR3 region: CASCLRDGLRAYGYTF. Here the CDR3 DNA reads TGTGCCAGCTGCCTTAGGGACGGACTACGCGCCTATGGCTACACCTTC.

Details on this clone: Relative to the germline gene, one junction end is altered; a read error may explain this. The J gene is TRBJ2-1, the V gene TRBV7-9, with D perhaps TRBD1 or TRBD2 (5 bases each). This CDR3 is built from 17 residues. The germline V gene encodes CDR1 SEHNR and CDR2 FQNEAQ (reference sequence). CDR3 sequence: CSSSLAKWTLIENEQFF. The DNA for the CDR3 is TGTTCCAGCAGCTTAGCGAAATGGACACTGATCGAAAATGAGCAGTTCTTC.

CDR3 sequence (DNA): TGTGCCAGCAGCTTAGGGACAGAGAGCTATGGCTACACCTTC. As protein: CASSLGTESYGYTF. V is TRBV7-2 and J is TRBJ1-2; D may be TRBD1 (6 bases). Germline V gene data show CDR1 as SGHTA and CDR2 as FQGNSA. V was trimmed by 1 base and J by 4 bases, leaving 10 bases between them. This CDR3 is 14 amino acids long. Full variable domain (rest looked up from reference TRBV7-2 and TRBJ1-2): GAGVSQSPSNKVTEKGKDVELRCDPISGHTALYWYRQSLGQGLEFLIYFQGNSAPDKSGLPSDRFSAERTGGSVSTLTIQRTQQEDSAVYLCASSLGTESYGYTFGSGTRLTVV.

V gene TRBV9 combines with J gene TRBJ1-5, with 7 bases identical to TRBD1. With V trimmed by 0 bases and J by 4 bases, 10 bases remained unmatched. Germline CDR1 reads SGDLS; CDR2 reads YYNGEE. This CDR3 is built from 17 residues. CDR3 residues: CASSVGPLTGINQPQHF. In nucleotides, the CDR3 is TGTGCCAGCAGCGTAGGACCACTGACAGGGATAAATCAGCCCCAGCATTTT.

This clone appeared a few times. This chain links TRBV29-1 with TRBJ1-2, with 7 bases identical to TRBD1. The CDR3 contains 13 residues. Germline CDR1 reads SQVTM; CDR2 reads ANQGSEA. V shed 6 bases and J 3 bases; nucleotides not matched to a gene: 7. This CDR3 reads CSVGDSAYYGYTF. Here the CDR3 DNA reads TGCAGCGTGGGGGACAGTGCGTACTATGGCTACACCTTC. Looking up the rest from reference TRBV29-1 and TRBJ1-2 gives the full variable domain: SAVISQKPSRDICQRGTSLTIQCQVDSQVTMMFWYRQQPGQSLTLIATANQGSEATYESGFVIDKFPISRPNLTFSTLTVSNMSPEDSSIYLCSVGDSAYYGYTFGSGTRLTVV.

Of note for this clone: Other DNA sequences in this specimen translate into the identical CDR3. The chain has TRBV28 and TRBJ1-2; D gene unclear. Germline assignment: CDR1 MDHEN and CDR2 SYDVKM. V lost 7 bases to trimming and J lost 6 bases, with 6 bases between them. The CDR3 totals 10 residues. This CDR3 is CASNRNGYTF. Here the CDR3 DNA reads TGTGCCAGCAATCGTAATGGCTACACCTTC.

The chain carries TRBV18 and TRBJ2-7; TRBD2 matches 10 bases. This CDR3 region has 16 residues. Trimming at V came to 0 bases and at J to 5 bases, leaving 7 bases not matched to a gene. CDR1 and CDR2 from the germline V gene are KGHSH and LQKENI. The CDR3 region is CASSPPSQREGHEQYF. CDR3 coding DNA: TGTGCCAGCTCACCACCGTCCCAGCGGGAGGGCCACGAGCAGTACTTC.

CDR3 sequence (DNA): TGTGCCAGCAGTTACTTGGAGGGGGAAAAACTGTTTTTT. Encoded protein: CASSYLEGEKLFF. The chain recombines TRBV6-5 with TRBJ1-4; D possibly corresponds to TRBD1 (5 bases). V was cut by 1 base and J by 8 bases, with 8 bases left in between. Looked up from germline, CDR1 is MNHEY and CDR2 is SVGAGI. CDR3 size: 13 residues.

The chain links TRBV29-1 to TRBJ2-7; a possible D gene is TRBD2 (6 bases). CDR1 and CDR2 from the germline V gene are SQVTM and ANQGSEA. Deletions cut 4 bases from V and 3 bases from J, with 13 bases between. This CDR3 is 13 amino acids long. CDR3 residues: CSVVYRRGYEQYF. The CDR3 region has the DNA TGCAGCGTTGTTTACCGGCGGGGCTACGAGCAGTACTTC.

A remark on this clone: At one of its ends the junction is not consistent with the germline gene, which may arise from a read error. The J gene is TRBJ1-2, the V gene TRBV7-9; weak D call: TRBD1 (5 bases). Germline V gene data show CDR1 as SEHNR and CDR2 as FQNEAQ (reference sequence). This CDR3 is 14 amino acids long. The CDR3 sequence: CSSSLGDSNYGYTF. In DNA form, the CDR3 reads TGTTCCAGCAGCTTGGGTGACAGTAACTATGGCTACACCTTC. The full variable domain, rest sourced from reference TRBV7-9 and TRBJ1-2, is DTGVSQNPRHKITKRGQNVTFRCDPISEHNRLYWYRQTLGQGPEFLTYFQNEAQLEKSRLLSDRFSAERPKGSFSTLEIQRTEQGDSAMYLCSSSLGDSNYGYTFGSGTRLTVV.

The V call is TRBV11-2, the J call TRBJ2-5, with D hard to call. CDR1 and CDR2 (germline): SGHAT, FQNNGV. The CDR3 is 14 residues long. V was trimmed by 5 bases and J by 0 bases, leaving 10 bases between them. The CDR3 protein is CASSPPRYQETQYF. In DNA form, the CDR3 reads TGTGCCAGCAGCCCGCCCAGGTACCAAGAGACCCAGTACTTC.

This chain uses TRBV18 with TRBJ2-7, with a possible D match to TRBD1 (5 bases). V was clipped by 3 bases and J by 0 bases, with 9 bases between them. The CDR3 covers 14 residues. The germline gives CDR1 KGHSH, CDR2 LQKENI. CDR3 protein: CASSPSDNSYEQYF. CDR3 sequence (DNA): TGTGCCAGCTCACCGTCGGACAACTCCTACGAGCAGTACTTC. Full variable domain (missing parts from reference TRBV18 and TRBJ2-7): NAGVMQNPRHLVRRRGQEARLRCSPMKGHSHVYWYRQLPEEGLKFMVYLQKENIIDESGMPKERFSAEFPKEGPSILRIQQVVRGDSAAYFCASSPSDNSYEQYFGPGTRLTVT.

This chain uses TRBV11-2 with TRBJ2-7, with 8 bases fitting TRBD1. J lost 1 base, V lost 5 bases, and 4 bases had no gene match. The CDR3 is 14 residues long. Germline values: CDR1 SGHAT, CDR2 FQNNGV. The CDR3 DNA reads as TGTGCCAGCAGCGGGGACAGGTTATCCTACGAGCAGTACTTC. Encoded protein: CASSGDRLSYEQYF.

This chain connects TRBV27 to TRBJ2-7; 14 positions match TRBD2. V gave up 5 bases and J gave up 6 bases; unmatched junction bases: 3. The CDR3 consists of 14 residues. The germline V gene encodes CDR1 MNHEY and CDR2 SMNVEV (reference sequence). CDR3 region: CASSPGLAGGEQYF. In nucleotides, the CDR3 is TGTGCCAGCAGTCCCGGACTAGCGGGAGGCGAGCAGTACTTC.

The chain joins TRBV28 to TRBJ2-1; D may be TRBD1 (7 bases). Germline V gene data show CDR1 as MDHEN and CDR2 as SYDVKM. The V and J ends lost 2 bases and 7 bases respectively, with 12 bases between them. The CDR3 has 14 amino acids. The chain's CDR3 is CASSLLTGRNEQFF. In DNA form, the CDR3 reads TGTGCCAGCAGTTTACTGACAGGGAGGAATGAGCAGTTCTTC.

V gene TRBV19 combines with J gene TRBJ2-7; D might be TRBD1 (5 bases). Germline-derived CDR1 and CDR2 are LNHDA and SQIVND (reference sequence). The CDR3 loop spans 13 amino acids. V lost 3 bases and J lost 1, with 7 bases in between. In DNA, the CDR3 is TGTGCCAGTAGTATCACAGGTTCCTACGAGCAGTACTTC. Amino acid sequence: CASSITGSYEQYF.

This chain links TRBV30 with TRBJ2-3, with 10 bases matching TRBD2. Trimming took 2 bases from V and 3 from J; bases not matched to a gene: 8. Germline V CDR1 and CDR2: GTSNPN, SVGIG (reference sequence). There are 16 residues in the CDR3. The CDR3 DNA is TGTGCCTGGAGTCCAAGGACTAGCGGTAAGACAGATACGCAGTATTTT. Translated: CAWSPRTSGKTDTQYF.

This chain connects TRBV6-5 to TRBJ2-3; the match to TRBD1 covers 8 bases. Germline CDR1 MNHEY, CDR2 SVGAGI. The CDR3 is 15 amino acids. V shed 7 bases and J 6 bases; nucleotides not matched to a gene: 12. The CDR3: CASKRDRQKRDTQYF. Written as DNA, the CDR3 is TGTGCCAGCAAACGGGACAGGCAAAAAAGGGATACGCAGTATTTT.

This clone was counted only a few times. The chain employs TRBV6-4 and TRBJ1-2, with 8 bases lining up with TRBD1. Germline lookup yields CDR1 MRHNA and CDR2 SNTAGT. The V and J ends lost 8 bases and 4 bases, in that order; junction bases with no gene match: 9. The CDR3 sequence is 14 residues long. CDR3: CASWTGSFGYGYTF. DNA for the CDR3: TGTGCCAGCTGGACAGGGAGTTTTGGCTATGGCTACACCTTC.

The CDR3 loop is CASMGRETYEQYF. CDR3 coding DNA: TGTGCCAGCATGGGACGGGAGACCTACGAGCAGTACTTC. The chain combines TRBV7-2 with TRBJ2-5; possible D gene TRBD2, 6 bases. The DNA end lines up better with TRBJ2-7; the J call may be wrong. Germline CDR1 SGHTA, CDR2 FQGNSA. This CDR3 has 13 amino acids.

The DNA for the CDR3 is TGTGCCAGCGACAGGGTCGGCACCGGGGAGCTGTTTTTT. Translating gives CASDRVGTGELFF. The V call is TRBV7-9, the J call TRBJ2-2; 7 bases line up with TRBD1. The V gene's germline CDR1 is SEHNR and CDR2 FQNEAQ (reference sequence). The J segment lost 4 bases and the V segment lost 8 bases, leaving 4 bases of the junction unmatched. This CDR3 comprises 13 residues. Full variable domain (remainder filled in from reference TRBV7-9 and TRBJ2-2): DTGVSQNPRHKITKRGQNVTFRCDPISEHNRLYWYRQTLGQGPEFLTYFQNEAQLEKSRLLSDRFSAERPKGSFSTLEIQRTEQGDSAMYLCASDRVGTGELFFGEGSRLTVL.

The chain combines TRBV5-1 with TRBJ1-2, with no clear D. The length of the CDR3 is 16 residues. The germline V and J ends were trimmed by 2 bases and 8 bases, with 22 bases remaining between them. Per the germline V gene, CDR1 is SGHRS and CDR2 is YFSETQ. The CDR3 region has the DNA TGCGCCAGCAGCTTTCATTCAGCGACGGTGCGGGGAGGCTACACCTTC. This encodes CASSFHSATVRGGYTF.

CDR3: CASSQDRGKGTEAFF. CDR3 bases: TGTGCCAGCAGCCAAGATAGGGGGAAAGGAACTGAAGCTTTCTTT. The chain combines TRBV4-2 with TRBJ1-1; D might be TRBD1 (6 bases). Deletions cut 0 bases from V and 5 bases from J, with 13 bases between. CDR1 and CDR2 from the germline V gene are LGHNA and YNFKEQ. CDR3 length equals 15 residues.

V and J are TRBV6-5 and TRBJ1-4; possibly TRBD1 for D (6 bases). V lost 2 bases and J lost 7, with 11 bases in between. CDR1 is MNHEY, CDR2 SVGAGI, per germline. The CDR3 totals 14 residues. CDR3 sequence: CASSYGQGTEKLFF. CDR3 DNA: TGTGCCAGCAGTTACGGTCAGGGGACTGAAAAACTGTTTTTT.